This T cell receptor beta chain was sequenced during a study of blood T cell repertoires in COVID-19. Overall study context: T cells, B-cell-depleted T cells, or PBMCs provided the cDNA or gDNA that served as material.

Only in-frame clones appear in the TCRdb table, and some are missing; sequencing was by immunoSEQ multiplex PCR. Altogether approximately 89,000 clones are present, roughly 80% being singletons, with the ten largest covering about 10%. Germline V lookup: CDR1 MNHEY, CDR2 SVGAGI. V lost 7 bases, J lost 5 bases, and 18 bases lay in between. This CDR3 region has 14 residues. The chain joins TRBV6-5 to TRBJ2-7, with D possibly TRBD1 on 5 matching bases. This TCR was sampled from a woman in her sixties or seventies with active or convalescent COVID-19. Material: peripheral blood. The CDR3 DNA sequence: TGTGCCAGCACCCGCGGACGACAGTCCCACGAGCAGTACTTC. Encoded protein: CASTRGRQSHEQYF.